Below, 8 T cell receptor beta chains from the same sample are listed, as sequenced in a study of shared clonotypes between healthy human individuals. Some clones are missing from TCRdb's copy, which holds only in-frame ones; the method was immunoSEQ multiplex PCR. This sample has around 2.3 million clones, with around 95% found just once. The specimen sequenced was naive CD4+ T cells sorted from blood. Subset denoted: CD45RA+ positively selected. The source is a man between 18 and 35 years old in good health.

Comment on this clone: Distinct nucleotide sequences in the sample also encode this CDR3. The genes are TRBV28 and TRBJ2-1, with 7 bases that match TRBD1. Germline CDR1 MDHEN, CDR2 SYDVKM. The CDR3 sequence is 13 residues long. V was pared by 3 bases and J by 4 bases, with 0 bases of the junction left unmatched. CDR3 DNA sequence: TGTGCCAGCAGTTTGACAGGGTACAATGAGCAGTTCTTC. Residues: CASSLTGYNEQFF.

About this clone: Other DNA sequences in the same sample also yield this CDR3. The chain carries TRBV9 and TRBJ2-6; D not resolved. The germline V gene has CDR1 SGDLS and CDR2 YYNGEE. V dropped 0 bases and J dropped 2 bases, with 6 bases sitting between them. CDR3 length equals 15 residues. CDR3 region: CASSVGAAGANVLTF. CDR3 DNA: TGTGCCAGCAGCGTAGGGGCGGCTGGGGCCAACGTCCTGACTTTC. Full variable domain (remainder filled in from reference TRBV9 and TRBJ2-6): DSGVTQTPKHLITATGQRVTLRCSPRSGDLSVYWYQQSLDQGLQFLIQYYNGEERAKGNILERFSAQQFPDLHSELNLSSLELGDSALYFCASSVGAAGANVLTFGAGSRLTVL.

The chain has TRBV7-2 and TRBJ2-7; 9 bases match TRBD2. V was clipped by 2 bases and J by 4 bases; unmatched bases: 9. Looked up from germline, CDR1 is SGHTA and CDR2 is FQGNSA. This CDR3 spans 16 amino acids. CDR3 in amino acids: CASSLFRASGMYEQYF. The CDR3 nucleotides are TGTGCCAGCAGCTTATTCAGGGCTAGCGGGATGTACGAGCAGTACTTC. Together with reference TRBV7-2 and TRBJ2-7, the CDR3 gives the full variable domain: GAGVSQSPSNKVTEKGKDVELRCDPISGHTALYWYRQSLGQGLEFLIYFQGNSAPDKSGLPSDRFSAERTGGSVSTLTIQRTQQEDSAVYLCASSLFRASGMYEQYFGPGTRLTVT.

Note on this clone: The sample contains more than one DNA sequence encoding this CDR3. The chain joins TRBV30 to TRBJ2-5; possible D gene TRBD2, 5 bases. V was shortened by 1 base and J by 2 bases, with 8 bases between the two germline ends. The CDR3 covers 13 residues. Germline V CDR1 and CDR2: GTSNPN, SVGIG (reference sequence). The CDR3 DNA is TGTGCCTGGAGTGGCCGGGGTCAAGAGACCCAGTACTTC. Translated, it gives CAWSGRGQETQYF.

The chain is built from TRBV19 and TRBJ1-6; no clear D gene. CDR1 LNHDA and CDR2 SQIVND come from the germline V gene (reference sequence). This CDR3 contains 16 residues. Trimming left V 3 bases short and J 5 bases short, with 14 bases between. The CDR3 bases are TGTGCCAGTAGTATGGCCTCGACTCGGGATAATTCACCCCTCCACTTT. Amino acid sequence: CASSMASTRDNSPLHF. The complete variable domain, with remaining parts taken from reference TRBV19 and TRBJ1-6, reads DGGITQSPKYLFRKEGQNVTLSCEQNLNHDAMYWYRQDPGQGLRLIYYSQIVNDFQKGDIAEGYSVSREKKESFPLTVTSAQKNPTAFYLCASSMASTRDNSPLHFGNGTRLTVT.

The rearrangement joins TRBV5-1 to TRBJ1-6, with D perhaps matching TRBD1 (5 bases). Germline V CDR1 and CDR2: SGHRS, YFSETQ. Trimming removed 0 bases at V and 9 bases at J, with 13 bases between. This CDR3 has 15 residues. The CDR3 DNA follows: TGCGCCAGCAGCTTGGGGGGCCGTCTGGGTTCACCCCTCCACTTT. Translated, it gives CASSLGGRLGSPLHF.

The V and J genes are TRBV5-6 and TRBJ1-1, with a possible D match to TRBD1 (6 bases). The germline V and J ends were trimmed by 6 bases and 0 bases, with 9 bases remaining between them. The CDR3 consists of 13 residues. The germline gives CDR1 SGHDT, CDR2 YYEEEE. CDR3 DNA sequence: TGTGCCAGCACCGGACAGCTGAACACTGAAGCTTTCTTT. Amino acid sequence: CASTGQLNTEAFF.

V is TRBV30 and J is TRBJ1-4; the D gene is possibly TRBD1 (6 bases). Germline lookup yields CDR1 GTSNPN and CDR2 SVGIG (reference sequence). Deletions cut 8 bases from V and 8 bases from J, with 18 bases between. There are 13 residues in the CDR3. CDR3 amino acids: CAGMGALGEKLFF. The CDR3 region has the DNA TGTGCCGGAATGGGGGCCCTTGGGGAAAAACTGTTTTTT.